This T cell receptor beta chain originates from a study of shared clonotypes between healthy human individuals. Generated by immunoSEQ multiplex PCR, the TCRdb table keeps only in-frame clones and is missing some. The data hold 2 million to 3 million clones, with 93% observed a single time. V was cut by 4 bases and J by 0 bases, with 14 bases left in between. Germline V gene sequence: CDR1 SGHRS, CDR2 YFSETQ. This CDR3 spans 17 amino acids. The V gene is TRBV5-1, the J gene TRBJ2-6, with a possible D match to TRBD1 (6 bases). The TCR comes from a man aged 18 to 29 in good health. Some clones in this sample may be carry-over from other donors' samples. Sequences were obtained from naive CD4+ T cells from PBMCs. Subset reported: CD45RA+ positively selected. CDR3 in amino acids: CASSPGVANSGANVLTF. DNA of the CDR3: TGCGCCAGCAGCCCAGGGGTGGCCAACTCTGGGGCCAACGTCCTGACTTTC.